The entry below gives a single TCR beta chain sequence along with its context. Only a few counts were recorded for this clone. Its antigen specificity is not known. The record has no base qualities; no much larger clone is one base away. The source of the sample is a study of blood T cell repertoires in COVID-19 (dated by TCRdb to 2020 to 2021). For the wider study: Collaborator samples came from the United States, Italy and Spain and covered acute and convalescent phases of COVID-19. Sample metadata almost always included a de-identified subject ID, COVID-19 status, age in years and sex. A freely available public database, intended as a resource for researchers studying the immune response to SARS-CoV-2, is where the repertoires were released. The samples were drawn from two sources: the first 160 participants of the ongoing ImmuneRACE study, and fewer than 1,500 subjects contributed by 6 global collaborators. Where available, HLA class I and class II types were taken from metadata supplied by the sample provider and were not determined by assay-based typing. The material from the prospective study consisted of cDNA or gDNA derived from T cells, B-cell-depleted T cells, or PBMCs. The dataset comprised deeply sampled blood TCRbeta repertoires from subjects exposed to, actively infected with, or recovered from COVID-19. The full study reports these points: The quantity of clinical and demographic metadata differed by source and by participant and was supplied without curation.

Whole blood was collected in K2EDTA tubes by collaborating institutions according to the institutions' own protocols. For TCRbeta analysis, collaborators shipped samples as frozen whole blood, isolated PBMCs, or DNA extracted from either of those sample types. The immunoSEQ Assay, a bias-controlled multiplex PCR, was used to amplify TCRbeta CDR3 regions from genomic DNA. Per the authors' processing: Nucleated cell counts per sample were estimated from amplification of reference gene primers within the assay. Sequence reads were collapsed and filtered to measure the absolute abundance of every unique TCRbeta CDR3 rearrangement. For each sample, productive Simpson clonality was calculated by taking the square root of Simpson's diversity index across productive rearrangements. What TCRdb holds here is the immuneACCESS table cut down to in-frame rearrangements. Part of the clones is not present; checked against another copy, under half of the missing clones reflect an unresolved V gene, and the others are unexplained. Clone size and the V and J calls come from that table; the DNA yielded D and trimming. The sample contains about 380,000 clones, 85% of them found a single time. The ten largest clones represent more than 3% of the sample.

The germline V gene encodes CDR1 MGHDK and CDR2 SYGVNS. From its cysteine to its phenylalanine, the CDR3 spans 14 amino acids. Only the CDR3 DNA is retained, 42 bases long and in frame from the first base. From V the trimming removes 5 bases and from J it removes 7 bases, while the gene matches leave 7 bases of the junction unaccounted for. Sequencing was carried out using peripheral blood. The sequence was collected from a woman aged 18-35 years with acute or convalescent COVID-19. The chain is encoded by TRBV25-1 joined to TRBJ1-2; 10 bases in between match TRBD1. The base sequence is TGTGCCAGCAGTCCCGGGACAGGGGCTCCTGGCTACACCTTC. This translates into CASSPGTGAPGYTF.